The source of this T cell receptor (beta chain) is a study of T cell responses to AZD1222 COVID-19 vaccine. Study-wide points: Two doses of AZD1222 preceded a rise in Spike-specific TCR breadth and depth. Unmutated regions of variants are reportedly targeted by nearly half of spike-specific TCRs. Just 5 to 7 AZD1222 recipients tested seropositive at baseline.

Concerning this clone itself: What it binds is unknown.

Assay: immunoSEQ multiplex PCR; the TCRdb copy retains only in-frame clones and omits some. This sample has 150,000 to 200,000 clones, with around 89% found just once. V was clipped by 8 bases and J by 4 bases, with 12 bases between them. CDR3 size: 13 residues. From germline, CDR1 is KGHSH and CDR2 LQKENI. V and J are TRBV18 and TRBJ1-5; D unresolved. The clonotype comes from an adult who received the MenACWY meningococcal vaccine as a control. The input for sequencing was peripheral blood, taken 28 days after the second dose of the MenACWY control vaccine. CDR3 region: CASNKERNQPQHF. The CDR3 region has the DNA TGTGCCAGCAATAAAGAGAGAAATCAGCCCCAGCATTTT. Using reference TRBV18 and TRBJ1-5 for the parts outside the CDR3, the full variable domain is NAGVMQNPRHLVRRRGQEARLRCSPMKGHSHVYWYRQLPEEGLKFMVYLQKENIIDESGMPKERFSAEFPKEGPSILRIQQVVRGDSAAYFCASNKERNQPQHFGDGTRLSIL.